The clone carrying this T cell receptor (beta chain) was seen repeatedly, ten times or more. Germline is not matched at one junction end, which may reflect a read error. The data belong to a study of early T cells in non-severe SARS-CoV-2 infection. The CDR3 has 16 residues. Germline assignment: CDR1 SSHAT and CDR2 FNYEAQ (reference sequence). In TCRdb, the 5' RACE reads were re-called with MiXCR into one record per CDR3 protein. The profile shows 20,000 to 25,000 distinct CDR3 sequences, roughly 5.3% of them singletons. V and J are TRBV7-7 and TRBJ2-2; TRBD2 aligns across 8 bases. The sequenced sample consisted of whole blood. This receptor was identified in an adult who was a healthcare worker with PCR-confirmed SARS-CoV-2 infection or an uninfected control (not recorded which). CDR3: CASSPLSGRVTGELFF. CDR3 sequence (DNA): TGTGCTAGCAGCCCACTAAGCGGGAGAGTTACCGGGGAGCTGTTTTTT.